This T cell receptor beta chain comes out of a study of blood T cell repertoires in COVID-19. Study as a whole: Samples taken during acute and convalescent COVID-19 were collected in the United States, Italy and Spain. Sample material is recorded as cDNA or gDNA derived from T cells, B-cell-depleted T cells, or PBMCs.

In the original analysis: How many nucleated cells were present was estimated from reference gene primer amplification. Repertoires were generated with immunoSEQ multiplex PCR, while TCRdb's copy carries only in-frame clones and drops some. V, J and clone size are those of that table, while D and trimming were read from the DNA. The data contain approximately 120,000 clones, over 55% of them singletons. The V end lost 0 bases, the J end lost 2 bases, and 14 bases lay between the germline ends. The CDR3 extends over 17 amino acids. CDR1 is MNHEY, CDR2 SVGEGT, per germline. Material for sequencing was peripheral blood. The chain links TRBV6-2 or TRBV6-3 to TRBJ1-5; no clear D gene. The receptor's source is an older woman with acute or convalescent COVID-19. The CDR3 region has the DNA TGTGCCAGCAGTTACTCGATCAGGACTAGAGGCAATCAGCCCCAGCATTTT. Translated: CASSYSIRTRGNQPQHF.